A selection of T cell receptor beta chains follows, all from one sample in a study of blood T cell repertoires in COVID-19. The assay was immunoSEQ multiplex PCR, and TCRdb's table has in-frame clones only and misses some. The sample holds 270,000 or so clones; approximately 81% are singletons and the top ten take 2.5% to 3%. The sample taken for sequencing was peripheral blood. The receptors were gathered from a woman aged 55-69 years with active or convalescent COVID-19. CDR3s include the opening cysteine and the closing phenylalanine or tryptophan. A D gene is named only where the DNA matches it firmly. Part of the rows lack a size; the others show once, few, many or a class for expanded clones.

j_call: TRBJ2-7
v_call: TRBV6-2/TRBV6-3
d_call: TRBD2
clone_size: -
cdr3_aa: CASSLRPGLAGRSSYEQYF
cdr3_nt: TGTGCCAGCAGCCTCCGACCGGGACTAGCGGGGCGGAGCTCCTACGAGCAGTACTTC

j_call: TRBJ2-6
v_call: TRBV27
d_call: TRBD1
clone_size: -
cdr3_aa: CASSPRQGRSGANVLTF
cdr3_nt: TGTGCCAGCAGTCCCCGACAGGGCCGCTCTGGGGCCAACGTCCTGACTTTC

j_call: TRBJ2-7
v_call: TRBV20-1
d_call: -
clone_size: -
cdr3_aa: CSASFRGASYEQYF
cdr3_nt: TGCAGTGCTAGTTTCCGGGGGGCCTCCTACGAGCAGTACTTC

j_call: TRBJ1-1
v_call: TRBV2
d_call: -
clone_size: -
cdr3_aa: CASSKMNTEAFF
cdr3_nt: TGTGCCAGCTCAAAAATGAACACTGAAGCTTTCTTT

j_call: TRBJ1-1
v_call: TRBV7-2
d_call: -
clone_size: -
cdr3_aa: CASSRRRGMNTEAFF
cdr3_nt: TGTGCCAGCAGCCGCAGGAGGGGAATGAACACTGAAGCTTTCTTT

j_call: TRBJ1-6
v_call: TRBV6-1
d_call: -
clone_size: -
cdr3_aa: CASSEDRARNSPLHF
cdr3_nt: TGTGCCAGCAGTGAAGACAGGGCGCGGAATTCACCCCTCCACTTT

j_call: TRBJ1-4
v_call: TRBV5-1
d_call: -
clone_size: once
cdr3_aa: CASSTGNSVANEKLFF
cdr3_nt: TGCGCCAGCAGCACGGGGAACTCAGTTGCTAATGAAAAACTGTTTTTT

j_call: TRBJ1-4
v_call: TRBV5-1
d_call: -
clone_size: -
cdr3_aa: CASSLAGGKGNEKLFF
cdr3_nt: TGCGCCAGCAGCTTGGCCGGCGGGAAGGGGAATGAAAAACTGTTTTTT

j_call: TRBJ2-1
v_call: TRBV7-2
d_call: TRBD2
clone_size: -
cdr3_aa: CASSLNLAGAYEQFF
cdr3_nt: TGTGCCAGCAGCTTAAATCTAGCGGGGGCCTATGAGCAGTTCTTC

j_call: TRBJ1-1
v_call: TRBV24-1
d_call: -
clone_size: -
cdr3_aa: CATSDGHSTEAFF
cdr3_nt: TGTGCCACCAGTGATGGTCACTCCACTGAAGCTTTCTTT

j_call: TRBJ2-3
v_call: TRBV11-2
d_call: TRBD2
clone_size: -
cdr3_aa: CASSPLAGGLPSGDTQYF
cdr3_nt: TGTGCCAGCAGCCCCCTAGCGGGGGGGCTGCCCTCCGGCGATACGCAGTATTTT

j_call: TRBJ1-5
v_call: TRBV5-1
d_call: -
clone_size: -
cdr3_aa: CASSWGVGGNQPQHF
cdr3_nt: TGCGCCAGCAGCTGGGGGGTCGGAGGCAATCAGCCCCAGCATTTT

j_call: TRBJ2-3
v_call: TRBV5-5
d_call: TRBD2
clone_size: -
cdr3_aa: CASSSRLAGGPDTQYF
cdr3_nt: TGTGCCAGCAGCTCGAGACTAGCGGGGGGGCCAGATACGCAGTATTTT

j_call: TRBJ2-7
v_call: TRBV27
d_call: TRBD2
clone_size: once
cdr3_aa: CASRLSGGYEQYF
cdr3_nt: TGTGCCAGCAGGTTGAGCGGGGGCTACGAGCAGTACTTC

j_call: TRBJ2-7
v_call: TRBV11-2
d_call: -
clone_size: -
cdr3_aa: CASSPQAPAYEQYF
cdr3_nt: TGTGCCAGCAGCCCTCAGGCTCCTGCCTACGAGCAGTACTTC

j_call: TRBJ2-7
v_call: TRBV4-1
d_call: -
clone_size: once
cdr3_aa: CASSQAARGSSYEQYF
cdr3_nt: TGCGCCAGCAGCCAAGCGGCTCGGGGGAGCTCCTACGAGCAGTACTTC

j_call: TRBJ1-5
v_call: TRBV21-1
d_call: -
clone_size: -
cdr3_aa: CASSKGPWSNQPQHF
cdr3_nt: TGTGCCAGCAGCAAAGGGCCATGGAGCAATCAGCCCCAGCATTTT

j_call: TRBJ1-2
v_call: TRBV5-4
d_call: -
clone_size: few
cdr3_aa: CASSPSGGERYGYTF
cdr3_nt: TGTGCCAGCAGCCCATCAGGTGGGGAGAGGTATGGCTACACCTTC

j_call: TRBJ1-2
v_call: TRBV19
d_call: -
clone_size: -
cdr3_aa: CASSISRDFLNYGYTF
cdr3_nt: TGTGCCAGTAGTATCAGCCGGGACTTCCTCAACTATGGCTACACCTTC

j_call: TRBJ2-1
v_call: TRBV13
d_call: TRBD2
clone_size: few
cdr3_aa: CASSFTGGHNEQFF
cdr3_nt: TGTGCCAGCAGCTTCACGGGGGGTCACAATGAGCAGTTCTTC

j_call: TRBJ2-7
v_call: TRBV4-1
d_call: -
clone_size: -
cdr3_aa: CASSLSGDEGAYEQYF
cdr3_nt: TGCGCCAGCAGCCTTTCAGGGGATGAGGGCGCCTACGAGCAGTACTTC

j_call: TRBJ2-1
v_call: TRBV14
d_call: -
clone_size: -
cdr3_aa: CASSHLRTTYNEQFF
cdr3_nt: TGTGCCAGCAGCCATCTGCGGACAACCTACAATGAGCAGTTCTTC

j_call: TRBJ2-3
v_call: TRBV7-9
d_call: -
clone_size: -
cdr3_aa: CASSKGLSGGTDTQYF
cdr3_nt: TGTGCCAGCAGCAAAGGCCTCTCCGGGGGCACAGATACGCAGTATTTT

j_call: TRBJ1-3
v_call: TRBV29-1
d_call: -
clone_size: -
cdr3_aa: CSVRTLRSGNTIYF
cdr3_nt: TGCAGCGTTCGGACACTCCGCTCTGGAAACACCATATATTTT

j_call: TRBJ2-5
v_call: TRBV5-1
d_call: -
clone_size: few
cdr3_aa: CASSLDRGREETQYF
cdr3_nt: TGCGCCAGCAGCTTGGATCGAGGAAGGGAGGAGACCCAGTACTTC

j_call: TRBJ1-1
v_call: TRBV14
d_call: TRBD1
clone_size: -
cdr3_aa: CASSRGTVPEAFF
cdr3_nt: TGTGCCAGCAGCCGAGGGACAGTCCCTGAAGCTTTCTTT

j_call: TRBJ2-4
v_call: TRBV7-2
d_call: -
clone_size: -
cdr3_aa: CASSQEGTAKNIQYF
cdr3_nt: TGTGCCAGCAGCCAGGAGGGTACAGCCAAAAACATTCAGTACTTC

j_call: TRBJ2-7
v_call: TRBV7-9
d_call: TRBD2
clone_size: -
cdr3_aa: CASSPPKGGGGNEQYF
cdr3_nt: TGTGCCAGCAGCCCCCCAAAGGGCGGGGGGGGAAACGAGCAGTACTTC

j_call: TRBJ2-1
v_call: TRBV5-1
d_call: -
clone_size: -
cdr3_aa: CASSQLGTYNEQFF
cdr3_nt: TGCGCCAGCAGCCAGCTAGGAACCTACAATGAGCAGTTCTTC

j_call: TRBJ1-1
v_call: TRBV27
d_call: -
clone_size: -
cdr3_aa: CASSLVGYTEAFF
cdr3_nt: TGTGCCAGCAGTTTAGTGGGCTACACTGAAGCTTTCTTT

j_call: TRBJ1-1
v_call: TRBV29-1
d_call: TRBD1
clone_size: -
cdr3_aa: CSVEGQGEVTEAFF
cdr3_nt: TGCAGCGTTGAAGGACAGGGGGAAGTTACTGAAGCTTTCTTT

j_call: TRBJ2-2
v_call: TRBV3-1/TRBV3-2
d_call: TRBD1
clone_size: -
cdr3_aa: CASSQVRQGEYTGELFF
cdr3_nt: TGTGCCAGCAGCCAGGTTCGACAGGGGGAGTACACCGGGGAGCTGTTTTTT

j_call: TRBJ2-2
v_call: TRBV2
d_call: -
clone_size: -
cdr3_aa: CASRDRDTGELFF
cdr3_nt: TGTGCCAGCAGGGACAGAGACACCGGGGAGCTGTTTTTT

j_call: TRBJ2-1
v_call: TRBV11-1
d_call: -
clone_size: -
cdr3_aa: CASSARDRYNEQFF
cdr3_nt: TGTGCCAGCAGCGCTCGCGACAGGTACAATGAGCAGTTCTTC

j_call: TRBJ2-5
v_call: TRBV12-3/TRBV12-4
d_call: -
clone_size: -
cdr3_aa: CASRRDSQETQYF
cdr3_nt: TGTGCCAGCAGGCGGGACAGCCAAGAGACCCAGTACTTC

j_call: TRBJ2-1
v_call: TRBV10-1
d_call: TRBD1
clone_size: -
cdr3_aa: CASNPGTGPYNEQFF
cdr3_nt: TGCGCCAGCAACCCCGGGACAGGGCCCTACAATGAGCAGTTCTTC

j_call: TRBJ1-1
v_call: TRBV20-1
d_call: -
clone_size: -
cdr3_aa: CSASVPGLGNTEAFF
cdr3_nt: TGCAGTGCTAGTGTCCCAGGTCTCGGGAACACTGAAGCTTTCTTT

j_call: TRBJ1-5
v_call: TRBV15
d_call: -
clone_size: few
cdr3_aa: CATSRVSVSGQPQHF
cdr3_nt: TGTGCCACCAGCAGAGTCTCCGTGAGCGGTCAGCCCCAGCATTTT

j_call: TRBJ2-7
v_call: TRBV7-2
d_call: -
clone_size: -
cdr3_aa: CASSLDAGAPFEQYF
cdr3_nt: TGTGCCAGCAGCTTAGACGCAGGGGCCCCCTTCGAGCAGTACTTC